These T cell receptor beta chains were read from a single sample in a study of T cell repertoires in cytomegalovirus infection. Using its own MiXCR run on the reads, TCRdb lists one record per CDR3 protein. The table includes tens of thousands of distinct CDR3 sequences, around a fifth detected once. For these TCRs, the target antigens are not known. The starting material was CD8+ T cells from cultured PBMCs, obtained from culture after CMV antigen stimulation. Receptor source: a human donor in good health (CMV status not recorded). Some clones in this sample may be carry-over from other donors' samples. The CDR3 runs from the conserved cysteine through the conserved F or W. A D gene is named only where the DNA matches it firmly. Clone sizes are given selectively: once, few, many, or a class where the clone is expanded.

>TRBV24-1|NA|few|TRBJ2-1
TGTGCCACCAGCGCCCTATCCGGAGACCCCTACAATGAGCAGTTCTTC
CATSALSGDPYNEQFF
>TRBV10-3|NA|NA|TRBJ2-5
TGTGCCATCAGTGAGACAGACCAAGAGACCCAGTACTTC
CAISETDQETQYF
>TRBV3-1|NA|once|TRBJ2-1
TGTGCCAGCAGCCAAGGGACTTTAGAGCAGTTCTTC
CASSQGTLEQFF
>TRBV12-3/TRBV12-4|NA|many|TRBJ2-7
TGTGCCAGCAGTCCAAGATCCCATTCTACGGAACCCTACGAGCAGTACTTC
CASSPRSHSTEPYEQYF
>TRBV7-9|NA|NA|TRBJ2-3
TGTGCCAGCAGCCTAGCCCCAGGTCCCTCTTACACAGATACGCAGTATTTT
CASSLAPGPSYTDTQYF
>TRBV10-3|NA|few|TRBJ1-5
TGTGCCATCAGTGTGGGGGACGTTCAGCCCCAGCATTTT
CAISVGDVQPQHF
>TRBV29-1|TRBD1|few|TRBJ2-7
TGCAGCGTTGAAGACCGGACAGGGGGGTACGAGCAGTACTTC
CSVEDRTGGYEQYF
>TRBV5-4|NA|NA|TRBJ2-1
TGTGCCAGCAGCCCGAGAAGGGCAACCCCCTACAATGAGCAGTTCTTC
CASSPRRATPYNEQFF
>TRBV28|NA|NA|TRBJ2-4
TGTGCCAGCAGTTTAAAAGGGGAGGCCCCCAAAAACATTCAGTACTTC
CASSLKGEAPKNIQYF
>TRBV7-8|NA|few|TRBJ2-3
TGTGCCAGCAGCTCCACCCACAGCACAGATACGCAGTATTTT
CASSSTHSTDTQYF
>TRBV7-2|NA|NA|TRBJ2-7
TGTGCCAGCAGCTTAGGACTGTTCTACGAGCAGTACTTC
CASSLGLFYEQYF
>TRBV7-6|NA|NA|TRBJ2-1
TGTGCCAGCAGCTTAGGAGGGGGTGACTTGTACAATGAGCAGTTCTTC
CASSLGGGDLYNEQFF
>TRBV2|NA|NA|TRBJ1-1
TGTGCCAGCAGTGAAGAGAACGGGTATGCAGCTTTCTTT
CASSEENGYAAFF
>TRBV10-3|TRBD1|NA|TRBJ2-1
TGTGCCTCAAGGAGGACAGGGGTGTGGGAGCAGTTCTTC
CASRRTGVWEQFF
>TRBV9|TRBD2|few|TRBJ2-7
TGTGCCAGCAGCGTGACTAGCGGGGCCGAGCAGTACTTC
CASSVTSGAEQYF
>TRBV29-1|NA|few|TRBJ2-1
TGCAGCGTTGAAGGGGGCTCCTACAATGAGCAGTTCTTC
CSVEGGSYNEQFF
>TRBV12-3/TRBV12-4|NA|few|TRBJ1-1
TGTGCCAGCAGACTACTCCGGGACACCGTAAACACTGAAGCTTTCTTT
CASRLLRDTVNTEAFF
>TRBV5-4|TRBD1|NA|TRBJ1-6
TGTGCCGCCGGACAGGGGTATTCACCCCTCCACTTT
CAAGQGYSPLHF
>TRBV4-2|NA|NA|TRBJ1-5
TGTGCCAGCAGCCTCAGAACGGGGCAGAGCAATCAGCCCCAGCATTTT
CASSLRTGQSNQPQHF
>TRBV7-9|NA|many|TRBJ2-7
TGTGCCAGCAGCTCCATCAGTTCCGACGAGCAGTACTTC
CASSSISSDEQYF
>TRBV7-9|TRBD2|few|TRBJ2-1
TGTGCCAGCAGCTCGGGACTAGCGGGAGCACATGAGCAGTTCTTC
CASSSGLAGAHEQFF
>TRBV7-9|NA|few|TRBJ2-7
TGTGCCAGCAGCCAGGCTCAGGGACTCGGCTCCTACGAGCAGTACTTC
CASSQAQGLGSYEQYF
>TRBV5-1|NA|NA|TRBJ1-2
TGCGCCAGCAGCTTGGCCGATTCGGATCTCTATGGCTACACCTTC
CASSLADSDLYGYTF
>TRBV7-6|TRBD2|NA|TRBJ2-1
TGTGCCAGCAGCTTAGCGGGACTAGCGGGAGCTTCAAATGAGCAGTTCTTC
CASSLAGLAGASNEQFF
>TRBV12-3/TRBV12-4|NA|NA|TRBJ2-1
TGTGCCAGCCGCTCCTACAATGAGCAGTTCTTC
CASRSYNEQFF
>TRBV7-6|TRBD2|NA|TRBJ2-1
TGTGCCAGCAGCTATCTAGCGGGAGTCGGCAATGAGCAGTTCTTC
CASSYLAGVGNEQFF
>TRBV28|NA|NA|TRBJ1-3
TGTGCCAGCAGCCCTACAGGGTATTCGGGAAACACCATATATTTT
CASSPTGYSGNTIYF
>TRBV10-3|NA|few|TRBJ2-7
TGTGCCATCAGTGGTGGTCATTCCTACGAGCAGTACTTC
CAISGGHSYEQYF
>TRBV20-1|NA|few|TRBJ2-7
TGCAGTGCTAGAGATAGGAGAGAGTACGAGCAGTACTTC
CSARDRREYEQYF
>TRBV11-2|TRBD1|NA|TRBJ1-2
TGTGCCAGCAGCTTCAGACAGGGCGGAGACTATGGCTACACCTTC
CASSFRQGGDYGYTF
>TRBV19|NA|NA|TRBJ1-1
TGTGCCAGTCTACGGGGACGAGGGACTGAAGCTTTCTTT
CASLRGRGTEAFF
>TRBV7-2|NA|few|TRBJ1-2
TGTGCCAGCAGCTCTGGACATTTCTATGGCTACACCTTC
CASSSGHFYGYTF
>TRBV12-3/TRBV12-4|TRBD1|NA|TRBJ1-1
TGTGCCAGCATCAGGACAGGGGGGGACGAAGCTTTCTTT
CASIRTGGDEAFF
>TRBV14|NA|once|TRBJ2-3
TGTGCCAGCAGCCAAGAAACGAGTTTGAGGGCAGATACGCAGTATTTT
CASSQETSLRADTQYF
>TRBV6-2/TRBV6-3|NA|few|TRBJ2-1
TGTGCCAGCAGTTACTCGTTGAATGAGCAGTTCTTC
CASSYSLNEQFF
>TRBV7-6|TRBD2|NA|TRBJ2-3
TGTGCCAGCAGCTCCCTAGCGGGGGCGACATCCGATACGCAGTATTTT
CASSSLAGATSDTQYF
>TRBV24-1|NA|few|TRBJ2-5
TGTGCCACCAACCAGACCAAAGAGACCCAGTACTTC
CATNQTKETQYF
>TRBV5-5|TRBD2|NA|TRBJ2-1
TGTGCCAGCAGCTTACGGGCGGGGGGCTATAATGAGCAGTTCTTC
CASSLRAGGYNEQFF
>TRBV7-2|TRBD2|few|TRBJ2-3
TGTGCCAGCAGCCCCCCAACTAGCGGGGGGGCTACAGATACGCAGTATTTT
CASSPPTSGGATDTQYF
>TRBV11-2|NA|NA|TRBJ2-7
TGTGCCAGCAGCTTAGTCGTCGGGAGCGGGTACGAGCAGTACTTC
CASSLVVGSGYEQYF
>TRBV7-6|NA|NA|TRBJ2-2
TGTGCCAGCAGCTTAGGGGTGGACCAGCTACGCACCGGGGAGCTGTTTTTT
CASSLGVDQLRTGELFF
>TRBV19|NA|few|TRBJ2-1
TGTGCCAGTAGTATGGGTCCCGGGGGCAATGAGCAGTTCTTC
CASSMGPGGNEQFF
>TRBV7-6|TRBD1|NA|TRBJ1-1
TGTGCCAGCAGCTTAGTCGATGTTGGGACAGGGAACACTGAAGCTTTCTTT
CASSLVDVGTGNTEAFF
>TRBV6-2/TRBV6-3|NA|few|TRBJ2-5
TGTGCCAGCAGTTACTCCCAGGGGATGGAGACCCAGTACTTC
CASSYSQGMETQYF
>TRBV29-1|NA|many|TRBJ2-2
TGCAGCGTTGAAGATAGATTAGGGAAAAACACCGGGGAGCTGTTTTTT
CSVEDRLGKNTGELFF